The clone carrying this T cell receptor (beta chain) was observed a handful of times. Its specificity is not known. The sample originates from a study of blood T cells in healthy people across ages. Germline CDR1 reads SQVTM; CDR2 reads ANQGSEA. CDR3 length equals 17 residues. Study observations and caveats: Both higher diversity and more naive CD4+ cells marked long-lived donors when set against aged donors.

Primed by a sample-barcoded 5' primer and a J-beta primer mix, a second PCR proceeded for roughly 6 to 12 cycles. TCRdb re-analysed the 5' RACE reads in MiXCR, keeping a single row per CDR3 protein. The sample records under 1,100,000 distinct CDR3 sequences, under 30% being singletons. The sample also formed part of further work on T cells of mothers and their children.

The rearrangement links TRBV29-1 to TRBJ2-5; D perhaps matches TRBD1 (6 bases). Matching the DNA end better, TRBJ2-1 makes the J call doubtful. What was sequenced was blood. The TCR comes from a girl aged 2 to 9 in good health. DNA for the CDR3: TGCAGCGTTGGGTCTGTGTGGAAGGGCCAGGGGCTCTACGAGCAGTTCTTC. Encoded protein: CSVGSVWKGQGLYEQFF.